This TCR beta chain was identified in a study of spatial heterogeneity in lung cancer. The overall study: The follow-up PBMC samples were sequenced whenever they were available. The median time to follow-up was about two years after resection. Study-level results: Among blood samples, ubiquitous expanded tumor TCRs appeared more at resection than at follow-up.

This clonotype was counted many times. Its antigen is as yet unknown. Every individual TCR cDNA molecule carried its own unique molecular identifier, which allowed correction of PCR and sequencing errors. MiXCR was run by TCRdb on the 5' RACE reads, yielding one entry per CDR3 protein. The sample consists of some 110,000 distinct CDR3 sequences, about 12% of them appearing once. CDR3 size: 14 residues. This sample's time point: blood at routine non-recurrence follow-up after resection. Whole RNA from tumor, nontumor lung or frozen PBMC was sequenced unsorted. The rearrangement links TRBV21-1 to TRBJ2-7; TRBD2, the D gene given by the table, was not confirmed from the DNA. TRBV21-1 is tagged as a pseudogene. The starting material was PBMCs, obtained at follow-up. This TCR was sampled from a male donor with early-stage non-small cell lung cancer. The CDR3 loop reads CASTSRPPNYEQYF. Written as DNA, the CDR3 is TGTGCCAGCACCTCCCGTCCGCCAAACTACGAGCAGTACTTC.